Following are 24 T cell receptor beta chains from one sample sequenced in a study of blood T cell repertoires in COVID-19. Data came from immunoSEQ multiplex PCR; TCRdb stores just in-frame clones and leaves some out. The top ten clones hold approximately 15% of a sample with fewer than 85,000 clones, 80% to 90% of them seen once. The sample comprised peripheral blood. Source of these receptors: a woman aged 60-70 years with acute or convalescent COVID-19.

The V gene is TRBV7-2, the J gene TRBJ2-3, with D hard to call. CDR1 is SGHTA, CDR2 FQGNSA, per germline. Trimming cost V 5 bases and J 7 bases, with 13 bases left between them. This CDR3 is 13 amino acids long. The CDR3 DNA is TGTGCCAGCAGCGCACTATTTCTCCATACGCAGTATTTT. Protein sequence: CASSALFLHTQYF.

The J gene is TRBJ1-5, the V gene TRBV24-1, with TRBD1 as a possible D gene (5 bases). Germline V gene lookup returns CDR1 KGHDR and CDR2 SFDVKD. V was trimmed by 6 bases and J by 3 bases, leaving 11 bases between them. The CDR3 totals 14 residues. Here the CDR3 reads CATSPQGDNQPQHF. The CDR3 nucleotides are TGTGCCACCAGTCCGCAGGGCGACAATCAGCCCCAGCATTTT.

The V gene is TRBV27, the J gene TRBJ1-4, with 7 nucleotides matching TRBD1. After removal of 6 bases from V and 7 bases from J, the junction contained 5 bases not matched to a gene. The germline CDR1 and CDR2 sequences are MNHEY and SMNVEV (reference sequence). This CDR3 spans 13 amino acids. In nucleotides, the CDR3 is TGTGCCAGCAGCCGCGACAGGGTTGAAAAACTGTTTTTT. Encoded protein: CASSRDRVEKLFF.

The rearrangement uses TRBV30 and TRBJ1-2; weak D call: TRBD1 (5 bases). V shed 4 bases and J shed 5 bases, with 11 bases lying between them. The CDR3 is made up of 12 amino acids. Per germline, CDR1 GTSNPN and CDR2 SVGIG (reference sequence). The CDR3 DNA sequence: TGTGCCTGGACCATGGGACTTTATGGCTACACCTTC. It codes for CAWTMGLYGYTF.

As DNA, the CDR3 is TGTGCCATCAGGGGACTAGCGGCCTCCTACGAGCAGTACTTC. Amino acid sequence: CAIRGLAASYEQYF. The J gene is TRBJ2-7, the V gene TRBV10-3, with 11 nucleotides matching TRBD2. V lost 6 bases and J lost 0; bases outside the gene matches: 1. Germline V gene sequence: CDR1 ENHRY, CDR2 SYGVKD. The CDR3 spans 14 residues.

This rearrangement joins TRBV19 to TRBJ2-7; D is unresolved. Germline CDR1 LNHDA, CDR2 SQIVND (reference sequence). This CDR3 is built from 13 residues. V was cut by 3 bases and J by 5 bases, with 11 bases left in between. The CDR3 reads CASSILGNHEQYF. The CDR3 DNA reads TGTGCCAGTAGTATTTTGGGCAACCACGAGCAGTACTTC.

The chain is built from TRBV7-9 and TRBJ1-2; a possible D gene is TRBD1 (5 bases). Germline V lookup: CDR1 SEHNR, CDR2 FQNEAQ (reference sequence). The length of the CDR3 is 12 residues. The V end was cut by 3 bases, the J end by 12 bases, with 14 bases between. The CDR3 loop is CASSFQGAADTF. The CDR3 bases are TGTGCCAGCAGCTTCCAGGGCGCCGCCGACACCTTC.

The rearrangement joins TRBV6-2 or TRBV6-3 to TRBJ2-1; 10 bases are shared with TRBD2. Trimming removed 2 bases from V and 4 bases from J; junction bases left unmatched: 5. Germline CDR1 is MNHEY and CDR2 is SVGEGT. This CDR3 region has 16 residues. The CDR3 sequence is CASSYHIAGGYNEQFF. CDR3 coding DNA: TGTGCCAGCAGTTACCATATAGCGGGGGGATACAATGAGCAGTTCTTC.

V is TRBV9 and J is TRBJ2-7; 7 nucleotides match TRBD2. The germline V gene encodes CDR1 SGDLS and CDR2 YYNGEE. Germline trimming cut 0 bases from V and 5 bases from J; bases unmatched to any gene: 8. There are 15 residues in the CDR3. The CDR3 reads CASSVDDGRINEQYF. DNA for the CDR3: TGTGCCAGCAGCGTAGATGACGGGAGGATCAACGAGCAGTACTTC.

The chain is built from TRBV24-1 and TRBJ2-5, with 11 bases fitting TRBD1. Germline CDR1 and CDR2: KGHDR and SFDVKD. The CDR3 covers 15 residues. Losses at the gene ends were 3 bases for V and 5 bases for J; bases not matched to a gene: 4. DNA for the CDR3: TGTGCCACCAGTGATCCAAGGACAGGGGGCGAGACCCAGTACTTC. Protein sequence: CATSDPRTGGETQYF.

This chain joins TRBV12-5 and TRBJ2-7; D is possibly TRBD2 (5 bases). The CDR3 spans 15 residues. The germline gives CDR1 LGHNT, CDR2 FRNRAP. The V end lost 1 base, the J end lost 1 base, and 11 bases lay between the germline ends. The CDR3 sequence: CASGLGLGDSYEQYF. Here the CDR3 DNA reads TGTGCTAGTGGTTTGGGGTTGGGAGATTCCTACGAGCAGTACTTC.

The chain uses TRBV5-1 and TRBJ1-2, with D unresolved. The CDR3 contains 13 residues. V lost 0 bases to trimming and J lost 8 bases, with 11 bases between them. CDR1 and CDR2 from the germline V gene are SGHRS and YFSETQ. CDR3 protein: CASSLGVAAGYTF. The CDR3 coding sequence is TGCGCCAGCAGCTTGGGAGTTGCGGCCGGCTACACCTTC.

This chain links TRBV18 with TRBJ2-1; TRBD2 might be the D (6 bases). Germline CDR1 and CDR2: KGHSH and LQKENI. The CDR3 runs to 19 residues. The germline V and J ends were trimmed by 1 base and 0 bases, with 19 bases remaining between them. The CDR3 DNA is TGTGCCAGCTCACCACTGCCCTTCTCAAGGGGAGGCTCCTACAATGAGCAGTTCTTC. Residues: CASSPLPFSRGGSYNEQFF.

This clone was seen only once. The chain employs TRBV5-8 and TRBJ1-1; D is ambiguous. V shed 3 bases and J shed 8 bases, with 11 bases lying between them. This CDR3 contains 12 residues. Per the germline V gene, CDR1 is SGHTS and CDR2 is YDEGEE. The CDR3 sequence is CASSSAGWEAFF. The DNA for the CDR3 is TGTGCCAGCAGCTCAGCGGGGTGGGAAGCTTTCTTT.

The chain carries TRBV15 and TRBJ2-1; 11 bases fit TRBD2. The J segment lost 8 bases and the V segment lost 3 bases, leaving 6 bases of the junction unmatched. CDR1 and CDR2 from the germline V gene are LNHNV and YYDKDF (reference sequence). CDR3 length: 15 amino acids. In nucleotides, the CDR3 is TGTGCCACCAGCAGGGGTAGCGGGGGGGGCGATGAGCAGTTCTTC. It yields the protein CATSRGSGGGDEQFF.

The chain employs TRBV5-4 and TRBJ2-1; 14 nucleotides align to TRBD2. In germline, CDR1 is SGHNT, CDR2 YYREEE (reference sequence). V trimming: 4 bases; J trimming: 8 bases; junction bases outside the gene matches: 8. The CDR3 extends over 16 amino acids. CDR3: CASSAGTSGRIDEQFF. CDR3 DNA sequence: TGTGCCAGCAGCGCCGGGACTAGCGGGAGAATAGATGAGCAGTTCTTC.

The V and J genes are TRBV2 and TRBJ1-5, with D perhaps TRBD1 (5 bases). The germline V gene has CDR1 SNHLY and CDR2 FYNNEI. The CDR3 spans 14 residues. The germline V and J ends were trimmed by 10 bases and 4 bases, with 17 bases remaining between them. The CDR3 DNA is TGTGCCACCTCGGTGGGGGGAGCAAATCAGCCCCAGCATTTT. It encodes CATSVGGANQPQHF.

CDR3 sequence: CASSHGQGNYGYTF. CDR3 nucleotides: TGTGCCAGCAGCCACGGACAGGGAAACTATGGCTACACCTTC. The chain couples TRBV6-4 to TRBJ1-2, with TRBD1 identical over 8 bases. Germline V gene data show CDR1 as MRHNA and CDR2 as SNTAGT. The junction had 5 bases not matched to a gene; V was cut back by 6 bases and J by 2 bases. The CDR3 runs to 14 residues.

The rearrangement uses TRBV29-1 and TRBJ1-1; TRBD1 matches 8 bases. The CDR3 extends over 13 amino acids. V shed 6 bases and J 4 bases; nucleotides not matched to a gene: 7. Germline CDR1 and CDR2: SQVTM and ANQGSEA. The DNA of the CDR3 is TGCAGCGTACACACAGGGGGTTCCACTGAAGCTTTCTTT. Encoded protein: CSVHTGGSTEAFF.

This chain uses TRBV11-3 with TRBJ2-7; D possibly corresponds to TRBD1 (5 bases). The CDR3 has 13 residues. Looked up from germline, CDR1 is SGHNT and CDR2 is YENEEA. With 11 bases removed from V and 2 bases from J, the gap between germline ends came to 16 bases. The CDR3 nucleotides are TGTGCCGGCAAGAAGGGGCCCACCTACGAGCAGTACTTC. Its protein is CAGKKGPTYEQYF.

The chain employs TRBV2 and TRBJ1-1, with D possibly being TRBD1 (5 bases). Germline-derived CDR1 and CDR2 are SNHLY and FYNNEI. This CDR3 is 14 amino acids long. V dropped 5 bases and J dropped 1 base, with 11 bases sitting between them. CDR3 sequence: CASSLDGGNTEAFF. The CDR3, as DNA: TGTGCCAGCAGTTTGGACGGGGGGAACACTGAAGCTTTCTTT.

This rearrangement joins TRBV5-1 to TRBJ2-5; no clear D gene. This CDR3 is 14 amino acids long. Trimming left V 0 bases short and J 4 bases short, with 10 bases between. Germline lookup yields CDR1 SGHRS and CDR2 YFSETQ. The CDR3 is CASSLGSPAETQYF. The CDR3 nucleotides read TGCGCCAGCAGCTTGGGGAGCCCGGCAGAGACCCAGTACTTC.

The chain is built from TRBV12-3 or TRBV12-4 and TRBJ2-2; 7 bases match TRBD2. The CDR3 has 13 residues. Losses at the gene ends were 6 bases for V and 5 bases for J; bases not matched to a gene: 3. The CDR3 sequence is CASSLGGTGELFF. The CDR3 nucleotides read TGTGCCAGCAGCCTGGGGGGGACCGGGGAGCTGTTTTTT.

The chain recombines TRBV5-1 with TRBJ1-2; 8 nucleotides match TRBD1. CDR1 and CDR2 from the germline V gene are SGHRS and YFSETQ. The CDR3 runs to 14 residues. J lost 7 bases, V lost 3 bases, and 8 bases had no gene match. The CDR3 sequence is CASSSGQGLLGYTF. CDR3 nucleotides: TGCGCCAGCAGCTCAGGACAGGGCCTTCTTGGCTACACCTTC.